Each of the 15 T cell receptor beta chains below was sequenced from the same sample in a study of CD8+ T cells in alopecia areata. Once RNA had been extracted, it was reverse transcribed into cDNA to act as the sequencing template. TCRdb keeps only in-frame clones here, not all; method: immunoSEQ multiplex PCR. Found here are roughly 210,000 clones, around 43% of them singletons; the top ten hold about 2.4%. Treatment described: oral pan-JAK inhibitor, 5-10 mg twice daily. The input for sequencing was CD4+ T cells sorted from blood, taken at approximately week 36, from a patient treated with tofacitinib. The origin of the receptors is a human donor with alopecia areata.

The J gene is TRBJ2-3, the V gene TRBV7-8; unclear D gene. The V and J ends lost 10 bases and 4 bases respectively, with 18 bases between them. CDR1 and CDR2 from the germline V gene are SGHVS and FQNEAQ. The CDR3 extends over 14 amino acids. DNA for the CDR3: TGTGCCACCCAGCTTAGAGAATTTCCAGATACGCAGTATTTT. It encodes CATQLREFPDTQYF. The whole variable domain, filled in from reference TRBV7-8 and TRBJ2-3, reads GAGVSQSPRYKVAKRGQDVALRCDPISGHVSLFWYQQALGQGPEFLTYFQNEAQLDKSGLPSDRFFAERPEGSVSTLKIQRTQQEDSAVYLCATQLREFPDTQYFGPGTRLTVL.

The chain carries TRBV29-1 and TRBJ2-7; 11 bases are shared with TRBD1. The length of the CDR3 is 14 residues. In germline, CDR1 is SQVTM, CDR2 ANQGSEA. The V and J ends lost 6 bases and 3 bases, in that order; junction bases with no gene match: 7. CDR3: CSVLGQGASYEQYF. The CDR3 region has the DNA TGCAGCGTCCTTGGACAGGGGGCGAGCTACGAGCAGTACTTC.

This clone occurred a few times. The chain is built from TRBV2 and TRBJ2-3; D is unclear. The CDR3 totals 9 residues. Germline CDR1 is SNHLY and CDR2 is FYNNEI. V gave up 9 bases and J gave up 5 bases, with 3 bases separating them. The CDR3: CARRDTQYF. The CDR3 nucleotides are TGTGCCAGGAGAGATACGCAGTATTTT.

This clone was seen more than once but under ten times. This chain connects TRBV6-1 to TRBJ2-5; 7 nucleotides agree with TRBD1. The CDR3 contains 13 residues. V lost 5 bases and J lost 7; bases outside the gene matches: 7. CDR1 is MNHNS and CDR2 is SASEGT in the germline V gene. The CDR3 reads CASSRTGARTQYF. In DNA, the CDR3 is TGTGCCAGCAGTCGAACAGGGGCTCGGACCCAGTACTTC.

A few counts support this clone. J is TRBJ2-2 and V is TRBV30, with 7 bases fitting TRBD1. CDR1 GTSNPN and CDR2 SVGIG come from the germline V gene (reference sequence). Losses at the gene ends were 3 bases for V and 0 bases for J; bases not matched to a gene: 4. CDR3 length equals 15 residues. In DNA form, the CDR3 reads TGTGCCTGGAGCTCGGGACAGCCGAACACCGGGGAGCTGTTTTTT. This gives the protein CAWSSGQPNTGELFF.

This clone was counted a few times. The J gene is TRBJ2-7, the V gene TRBV25-1; D uncertain. Germline-derived CDR1 and CDR2 are MGHDK and SYGVNS. The CDR3 has 12 residues. Deletions cut 0 bases from V and 5 bases from J, with 5 bases between. CDR3 in amino acids: CASSEYPNEQYF. The CDR3 coding sequence is TGTGCCAGCAGTGAATACCCCAACGAGCAGTACTTC.

This clone was counted only a few times. The genes are TRBV2 and TRBJ2-3, with D perhaps assigned TRBD1 or TRBD2 (5 bases each). This CDR3 has 14 amino acids. The ends were cut back, 4 bases at V and 4 bases at J, with 12 bases in the middle. Germline loops: CDR1 SNHLY, CDR2 FYNNEI. The CDR3 DNA is TGTGCCAGCAGTGGGGGGAGAAGCTCAGATACGCAGTATTTT. Encoded protein: CASSGGRSSDTQYF.

The chain has TRBV27 and TRBJ2-1; 7 bases match TRBD2. The length of the CDR3 is 15 residues. J lost 4 bases, V lost 5 bases, and 8 bases had no gene match. Per germline, CDR1 MNHEY and CDR2 SMNVEV (reference sequence). CDR3 in amino acids: CASSRTSERYNEQFF. The DNA of the CDR3 is TGTGCCAGCAGTCGAACTAGCGAACGGTACAATGAGCAGTTCTTC.

This clone appeared a few times. The V gene is TRBV4-3, the J gene TRBJ2-4; 12 bases agree with TRBD2. The germline CDR1 and CDR2 sequences are LGHNA and YSLEER. The CDR3 covers 19 residues. V was clipped by 4 bases and J by 0 bases; unmatched bases: 10. CDR3 DNA sequence: TGCGCCAGCAGCCCTCGGCTAGCGGGGGGGGATGTAGCCAAAAACATTCAGTACTTC. It is translated as CASSPRLAGGDVAKNIQYF.

The genes are TRBV30 and TRBJ2-6; either TRBD1 or TRBD2 may supply D (5 bases each). The CDR3 consists of 14 residues. The germline CDR1 and CDR2 sequences are GTSNPN and SVGIG (reference sequence). With 7 bases removed from V and 0 bases from J, the gap between germline ends came to 10 bases. This CDR3 reads CASGRVSGANVLTF. Here the CDR3 DNA reads TGTGCCTCGGGGCGAGTCTCTGGGGCCAACGTCCTGACTTTC.

V gene TRBV6-6 combines with J gene TRBJ2-3, with 7 positions matching TRBD2. V shed 6 bases and J 0 bases; nucleotides not matched to a gene: 6. This CDR3 has 15 residues. CDR1 and CDR2 from the germline V gene are MNHNY and SVGAGI (reference sequence). The CDR3 DNA follows: TGTGCCAGCAGCCCCCTAGCGGCTAGCACAGATACGCAGTATTTT. It specifies CASSPLAASTDTQYF.

This clone was counted between two and nine times. The chain uses TRBV29-1 and TRBJ2-5; D call uncertain. Germline V gene lookup returns CDR1 SQVTM and CDR2 ANQGSEA. The V end was cut by 5 bases, the J end by 5 bases, with 9 bases between. This CDR3 spans 11 amino acids. Here the CDR3 reads CSVIKGETQYF. Here the CDR3 DNA reads TGCAGCGTTATAAAGGGTGAGACCCAGTACTTC.

This chain joins TRBV7-3 and TRBJ2-7; TRBD1 might be the D (5 bases). Germline V gives CDR1 SGHTA, CDR2 FQGTGA. The CDR3 contains 13 residues. Trimming took 0 bases from V and 7 from J, leaving 10 bases between them. CDR3 region: CASSLTPGQEQYF. The CDR3 DNA reads TGTGCCAGCAGCTTAACCCCTGGACAAGAGCAGTACTTC.

Only a few counts were recorded for this clone. The junction does not match germline at one end; this may be a read error. The rearrangement uses TRBV28 and TRBJ2-7, with 7 bases that match TRBD1. Germline CDR1 MDHEN, CDR2 SYDVKM. The length of the CDR3 is 13 residues. The DNA for the CDR3 is TGTGCCAGCAGTTTATTACTGACAGGGACCCAGGACTTC. Translating it yields CASSLLLTGTQDF.

This clone was seen only once. V gene TRBV20-1 combines with J gene TRBJ2-5; D unclear. This CDR3 region has 10 residues. In germline, CDR1 is DFQATT, CDR2 SNEGSKA (reference sequence). Trimming pared 4 bases from V and 7 bases from J, leaving 7 bases between. This CDR3 reads CSATGVTQYF. The CDR3 DNA sequence: TGCAGTGCTACCGGTGTGACCCAGTACTTC.